A single T cell receptor (beta chain) is shown here with its context. Its target is not known. For every sample, eight separate reactions were used to make cDNA. During cDNA synthesis, UMIs that each contained a 6-nucleotide sample barcode were added by means of template switching. TCRdb derives one entry per CDR3 protein from the 5' RACE reads, leaving out DNA. Its clone listing holds a few hundred thousand distinct CDR3 sequences. This sample is drawn from a study of monozygotic twins with inflammatory bowel disease. Study results and caveats: Whether twins were concordant or discordant made no difference to repertoire similarity, possibly from limited power. Researchers were unable to tell different T cell subtypes apart.

The source of this sequence is a human donor with ulcerative colitis or Crohn's disease, or a healthy co-twin of an affected twin (not recorded which). The sequencing sample was made of blood.

The CDR3 loop reads CSAPVLSDNNEKLFF. The chain uses TRBV20-1 and TRBJ1-4. This CDR3 is 15 amino acids long. In germline, CDR1 is DFQATT, CDR2 SNEGSKA (reference sequence).